This TCR beta chain was captured in a study of Ad26.COV2.S vaccination and SARS-CoV-2 variants. About the study: It was the COV1001 Ad26.COV2.S trial arm that included the donor. General observations from the study: Substantial response breadth was reportedly seen for spike-specific CD8+ and CD4+ T cells after vaccination. Breadth and depth estimates from TCRs may understate total T cell responses.

Germline CDR1 LGHNA, CDR2 YSLEER. The CDR3 has 21 residues. The J segment lost 0 bases and the V segment lost 0 bases, leaving 12 bases of the junction unmatched. Profiled with immunoSEQ multiplex PCR; TCRdb holds only in-frame clones, not every one. The sample has around 300,000 clones; 86% are singletons. Treatment meaning: 19 received Ad26.COV2.S at low or high dose, single or two shots; 5 received placebo; per-sample allocation not given. Collection of samples fell on day 63 after the first vaccine or placebo injection. The sample holds one count of this clone. Its specificity is unknown. Sequencing was performed on peripheral blood, taken in a trial of Ad26.COV2.S vaccine versus placebo. The chain is built from TRBV4-3 and TRBJ2-1, with 12 bases aligning to TRBD2. The TCR sequence derives from a person aged 18 to 59 who received the Ad26.COV2.S COVID-19 vaccine or a placebo. CDR3 DNA sequence: TGCGCCAGCAGCCAAGAACTAGCGGGAGGCTTCCGGACGAGCTCCTACAATGAGCAGTTCTTC. This translates into CASSQELAGGFRTSSYNEQFF.